Listed here are 27 T cell receptor beta chains from one sample, sequenced in a study of shared clonotypes between healthy human individuals. This table comes from immunoSEQ multiplex PCR, and its TCRdb copy is limited to in-frame clones, with some not included. Altogether about 820,000 clones are present, 80% to 95% being singletons, with the ten largest covering nearly 25%. As defined, naive CD8 cells were CD45RO-negative and positively selected for CCR7, with terminally differentiated effector memory CD45RA+ cells excluded. The sample was naive CD8+ T cells sorted from blood. The receptors derive from a man under 40 in good health.

The rearrangement uses TRBV7-9 and TRBJ1-1; TRBD1 aligns across 7 bases. The germline CDR1 and CDR2 sequences are SEHNR and FQNEAQ (reference sequence). The CDR3 contains 13 residues. J lost 7 bases, V lost 1 base, and 3 bases had no gene match. CDR3 nucleotides: TGTGCCAGCAGCTTAGGAGGGACAGTTGAAGCTTTCTTT. As protein: CASSLGGTVEAFF.

The V gene is TRBV27, the J gene TRBJ2-5, with 11 bases matching TRBD2. The CDR3 consists of 16 residues. Germline CDR1 is MNHEY and CDR2 is SMNVEV (reference sequence). J was trimmed by 2 bases and V by 4 bases; bases with no gene match: 6. As DNA, the CDR3 is TGTGCCAGCAGTTATTTACTAGCGGGAGAGCAAGAGACCCAGTACTTC. Protein: CASSYLLAGEQETQYF.

The chain is built from TRBV10-3 and TRBJ2-7; 9 bases align to TRBD1. The V gene end was trimmed by 2 bases and the J gene end by 4 bases; junction bases not matched to a gene: 9. The CDR3 spans 16 residues. In germline, CDR1 is ENHRY, CDR2 SYGVKD. The CDR3 DNA reads TGTGCCATCAGTGAGCCACCAACGACAGGGGGATACGAGCAGTACTTC. Encoded protein: CAISEPPTTGGYEQYF.

This clone was seen only once. The chain employs TRBV19 and TRBJ1-2; D not certain. The germline gives CDR1 LNHDA, CDR2 SQIVND (reference sequence). The CDR3 runs 14 residues. The V end lost 3 bases, the J end lost 0 bases, and 8 bases lay between the germline ends. The CDR3 DNA reads TGTGCCAGTAGTATTATACCGACTAACTATGGCTACACCTTC. As protein: CASSIIPTNYGYTF.

This chain joins TRBV28 and TRBJ2-7; D perhaps matches TRBD2 (6 bases). V was pared by 5 bases and J by 4 bases, with 21 bases between. In germline, CDR1 is MDHEN, CDR2 SYDVKM. This CDR3 is built from 16 residues. CDR3 DNA sequence: TGTGCCAGCAGTCCCAACCCCGGGACTCGCTTTTACGAGCAGTACTTC. It encodes CASSPNPGTRFYEQYF.

V and J are TRBV5-4 and TRBJ1-1; D gene uncertain. Trimming took off 1 base at V and 11 bases at J, with 33 bases between the two ends. Germline-derived CDR1 and CDR2 are SGHNT and YYREEE (reference sequence). The CDR3 loop spans 19 amino acids. CDR3 nucleotides: TGTGCCAGCAGCTTGACCCTTTTGAGGAGGCACGGGCGGGAGGATATGGCTTTCTTT. Protein sequence: CASSLTLLRRHGREDMAFF.

This rearrangement joins TRBV5-3 to TRBJ2-7; either TRBD1 or TRBD2 may supply D (6 bases each). TRBV5-3 belongs to the ORF category, with a function that is uncertain. The CDR3 is 15 residues long. Trimming left V 3 bases short and J 3 bases short, with 16 bases between. This CDR3 is CARSSVSAGHYEQYF. The DNA of the CDR3 is TGTGCCAGAAGCTCTGTCAGTGCGGGACACTACGAGCAGTACTTC.

Only one count was recorded for this clone. The chain uses TRBV11-2 and TRBJ2-2; D is perhaps TRBD1 (5 bases). The germline V and J ends were trimmed by 0 bases and 6 bases, with 20 bases remaining between them. This CDR3 has 18 residues. Looked up from germline, CDR1 is SGHAT and CDR2 is FQNNGV. As DNA, the CDR3 is TGTGCCAGCAGCTTAGAGGGAAGGACACCCCGGCTAGCCGGGGAGCTGTTTTTT. It encodes CASSLEGRTPRLAGELFF.

This clone was detected only once. V and J are TRBV29-1 and TRBJ2-7; a weak D match, TRBD1 (5 bases). CDR3 length: 15 residues. Trimming took 0 bases from V and 3 from J, leaving 15 bases between them. The germline V gene has CDR1 SQVTM and CDR2 ANQGSEA. Here the CDR3 reads CSVEEIGQGSYEQYF. The CDR3 DNA reads as TGCAGCGTTGAAGAAATCGGGCAGGGAAGCTACGAGCAGTACTTC.

This CDR3 reads CASSTPSGAEHNEQFF. CDR3 DNA: TGTGCCAGCAGTACACCAAGCGGGGCCGAGCATAATGAGCAGTTCTTC. The chain recombines TRBV6-6 with TRBJ2-1; 7 bases fit TRBD2. Germline V lookup: CDR1 MNHNY, CDR2 SVGAGI (reference sequence). This CDR3 has 16 residues. V gave up 5 bases and J gave up 7 bases; unmatched junction bases: 14.

The rearrangement uses TRBV29-1 and TRBJ2-1, with D possibly called TRBD1 or TRBD2 (5 bases each). The germline V gene has CDR1 SQVTM and CDR2 ANQGSEA. The CDR3 is 11 residues long. Trimming left V 1 base short and J 11 bases short, with 9 bases between. The CDR3 loop is CSVEVLGQQFF. DNA for the CDR3: TGCAGCGTTGAAGTGTTGGGACAGCAGTTCTTC.

The chain carries TRBV4-1 and TRBJ1-1; D perhaps matches TRBD1 (5 bases). The germline V gene has CDR1 MGHRA and CDR2 YSYEKL. This CDR3 has 13 amino acids. Trimming removed 5 bases from V and 2 bases from J, with 9 bases in between. CDR3 residues: CASSSTENTEAFF. The CDR3 DNA sequence: TGCGCCAGCAGCTCGACAGAAAACACTGAAGCTTTCTTT.

The chain links TRBV7-9 to TRBJ2-1; D not resolved. The V gene's germline CDR1 is SEHNR and CDR2 FQNEAQ (reference sequence). The CDR3 contains 10 residues. Trimming removed 2 bases from V and 10 bases from J, with 3 bases in between. The DNA of the CDR3 is TGTGCCAGCAGCTTAAAAGAGCAGTTCTTC. Translated: CASSLKEQFF. The complete variable domain, with remaining parts taken from reference TRBV7-9 and TRBJ2-1, reads DTGVSQNPRHKITKRGQNVTFRCDPISEHNRLYWYRQTLGQGPEFLTYFQNEAQLEKSRLLSDRFSAERPKGSFSTLEIQRTEQGDSAMYLCASSLKEQFFGPGTRLTVL.

J is TRBJ2-7 and V is TRBV11-1; 9 positions match TRBD2. This CDR3 has 14 amino acids. CDR1 and CDR2 from the germline V gene are SGHAT and FQDESV (reference sequence). Losses at the gene ends were 3 bases for V and 2 bases for J; bases not matched to a gene: 2. Here the CDR3 DNA reads TGTGCCAGCAGCTTTGCTAGCGGGGCCTACGAGCAGTACTTC. As protein: CASSFASGAYEQYF.

The CDR3 region is CASRGLAGNQFF. In nucleotides, the CDR3 is TGTGCCAGCAGAGGACTAGCGGGTAATCAGTTCTTC. This chain links TRBV6-4 with TRBJ2-1, with TRBD2 matching 11 bases. The CDR3 is 12 residues long. The V gene end was trimmed by 6 bases and the J gene end by 13 bases; junction bases not matched to a gene: 5. Per the germline V gene, CDR1 is MRHNA and CDR2 is SNTAGT.

The chain uses TRBV5-1 and TRBJ1-1, with 7 bases matching TRBD1. Germline V lookup: CDR1 SGHRS, CDR2 YFSETQ. The CDR3 consists of 15 residues. With V trimmed by 4 bases and J by 0 bases, 6 bases remained unmatched. DNA of the CDR3: TGCGCCAGCAGCCCGGACAGGCGAATGAACACTGAAGCTTTCTTT. This translates into CASSPDRRMNTEAFF. The variable domain in full, completed from reference TRBV5-1 and TRBJ1-1, reads KAGVTQTPRYLIKTRGQQVTLSCSPISGHRSVSWYQQTPGQGLQFLFEYFSETQRNKGNFPGRFSGRQFSNSRSEMNVSTLELGDSALYLCASSPDRRMNTEAFFGQGTRLTVV.

The table lists this clone with a count of one. The chain has TRBV5-1 and TRBJ2-3, with D hard to call. The germline CDR1 and CDR2 sequences are SGHRS and YFSETQ. The length of the CDR3 is 15 residues. V gave up 0 bases and J gave up 2 bases, with 10 bases separating them. The CDR3 loop is CASSLVPRPTDTQYF. For the CDR3, the DNA is TGCGCCAGCAGCTTGGTGCCGCGGCCCACAGATACGCAGTATTTT.

This clone was observed once. The chain carries TRBV7-9 and TRBJ2-7; TRBD1 matches 10 bases. Germline CDR1 reads SEHNR; CDR2 reads FQNEAQ (reference sequence). CDR3 length: 15 residues. The ends lost 1 base at V and 5 bases at J; junction bases unmatched: 5. The CDR3 is CASSLGDRGPNEQYF. In DNA, the CDR3 is TGTGCCAGCAGCTTAGGAGACAGGGGGCCCAACGAGCAGTACTTC.

The rearrangement joins TRBV12-5 to TRBJ2-7; 7 bases map to TRBD2. J gave up 6 bases and V 3 bases, and 11 bases lay outside the gene matches. Germline CDR1 and CDR2: LGHNT and FRNRAP. CDR3 length: 15 amino acids. CDR3 amino acids: CASGFLGGRVREQYF. CDR3 coding DNA: TGTGCTAGTGGTTTTTTGGGCGGGAGAGTACGCGAGCAGTACTTC.

The V gene is TRBV28, the J gene TRBJ2-7; the D gene is possibly TRBD2 (6 bases). Germline V gene lookup returns CDR1 MDHEN and CDR2 SYDVKM. CDR3 length equals 14 residues. V dropped 5 bases and J dropped 4 bases, with 15 bases sitting between them. The chain's CDR3 is CASSRGTSSYEQYF. The CDR3 nucleotides read TGTGCCAGCAGTCGAGGGACTTCAAGTTACGAGCAGTACTTC.

The chain employs TRBV6-1 and TRBJ2-7, with TRBD2 identical over 11 bases. Germline values: CDR1 MNHNS, CDR2 SASEGT. Germline trimming cut 3 bases from V and 2 bases from J; bases unmatched to any gene: 6. This CDR3 is built from 16 residues. The CDR3 loop is CASSELAGGLTYEQYF. Here the CDR3 DNA reads TGTGCCAGCAGTGAGTTAGCGGGAGGGTTAACCTACGAGCAGTACTTC.

This rearrangement joins TRBV7-9 to TRBJ1-2, with D possibly matching TRBD1 (5 bases). The CDR3 covers 14 residues. The germline V and J ends were trimmed by 2 bases and 3 bases, with 10 bases remaining between them. Germline-derived CDR1 and CDR2 are SEHNR and FQNEAQ (reference sequence). The CDR3 loop reads CASSLYRGDYGYTF. For the CDR3, the DNA is TGTGCCAGCAGCTTATACAGAGGGGACTATGGCTACACCTTC. The variable domain in full, completed from reference TRBV7-9 and TRBJ1-2, reads DTGVSQNPRHKITKRGQNVTFRCDPISEHNRLYWYRQTLGQGPEFLTYFQNEAQLEKSRLLSDRFSAERPKGSFSTLEIQRTEQGDSAMYLCASSLYRGDYGYTFGSGTRLTVV.

Details on this clone: The identical CDR3 is also encoded by other nucleotide sequences in the sample. The chain uses TRBV2 and TRBJ2-1; a weak D match, TRBD2 (5 bases). The germline V gene has CDR1 SNHLY and CDR2 FYNNEI. The V end was cut by 8 bases, the J end by 2 bases, with 7 bases between. The CDR3 has 12 amino acids. The chain's CDR3 is CASGRAYNEQFF. CDR3 nucleotide sequence: TGTGCCAGCGGGCGGGCCTACAATGAGCAGTTCTTC.

The V gene is TRBV27, the J gene TRBJ1-5; D gene uncertain. This CDR3 is built from 14 residues. Deletions cut 6 bases from V and 9 bases from J, with 18 bases between. CDR1 and CDR2 from the germline V gene are MNHEY and SMNVEV (reference sequence). CDR3 residues: CASRTSSIARPQHF. CDR3 DNA sequence: TGTGCCAGCAGAACATCCAGTATTGCGCGGCCCCAGCATTTT.

CDR3 DNA sequence: TGCAGCGTCTCTCTAGCGGATTACAATGAGCAGTTCTTC. As protein: CSVSLADYNEQFF. The chain joins TRBV29-1 to TRBJ2-1, with 7 bases identical to TRBD2. Germline V gene data show CDR1 as SQVTM and CDR2 as ANQGSEA. The CDR3 is made up of 13 amino acids. J lost 4 bases, V lost 6 bases, and 6 bases had no gene match.

Details on this clone: This CDR3 is also generated by other DNA sequences in the sample. The chain combines TRBV7-8 with TRBJ2-1; 8 bases agree with TRBD2. Germline V gene sequence: CDR1 SGHVS, CDR2 FQNEAQ. The CDR3 runs to 17 residues. Trimming at V came to 6 bases and at J to 8 bases, leaving 18 bases not matched to a gene. CDR3 in amino acids: CASSLEPGTSGSDEQFF. For the CDR3, the DNA is TGTGCCAGCAGTCTAGAGCCCGGGACTAGTGGGTCCGATGAGCAGTTCTTC.

The rearrangement uses TRBV7-9 and TRBJ2-5; D is unclear. This CDR3 spans 10 amino acids. V was cut by 1 base and J by 11 bases, with 5 bases left in between. CDR1 is SEHNR and CDR2 is FQNEAQ in the germline V gene (reference sequence). CDR3: CASSLEAQYF. DNA of the CDR3: TGTGCCAGCAGCTTAGAAGCTCAGTACTTC.